Listed here is a single T cell receptor (beta chain). Produced via immunoSEQ multiplex PCR; TCRdb's table is partial and in-frame only. The repertoire holds 100,000 to 150,000 clones, with approximately 92% as singletons. This specimen comes from a study of control samples from healthy donors and cancer patients. Germline loops: CDR1 MNHNY, CDR2 SVGAGI (reference sequence). There are 12 residues in the CDR3. J gave up 4 bases and V 6 bases, and 1 base lay outside the gene matches. The gene calls are TRBV6-6 and TRBJ2-3; TRBD1 matches 7 bases. The specimen sequenced was blood. The sequence was obtained from a woman aged 45-59 years in good health. The CDR3 loop reads CASRQGADTQYF. The CDR3 nucleotides read TGTGCCAGCAGGCAGGGGGCAGATACGCAGTATTTT.